This TCR beta chain was identified during a study of blood T cell repertoires in COVID-19. Background on the study: Sources were T cells, B-cell-depleted T cells, or PBMCs; the material itself was cDNA or gDNA.

The CDR3 loop spans 17 amino acids. The germline gives CDR1 KGHDR, CDR2 SFDVKD. V dropped 4 bases and J dropped 7; count of bases not matched to a gene: 14. In the original processing: Reference gene primer amplification yielded estimated nucleated cell counts. Generated by immunoSEQ multiplex PCR, the TCRdb table keeps only in-frame clones and is missing some. V, J and clone size are taken as reported in that table, and D and trimming were inferred from the DNA itself. In the table there are approximately 120,000 clones, around 80% of which are singletons. The TCR comes from a man older than 75 with active or convalescent COVID-19. This sequence joins TRBV24-1 and TRBJ1-1, with TRBD1 matching over 10 bases. The sequencing sample was made of peripheral blood. CDR3 amino acids: CATSDTAAGTGVNEAFF. CDR3 DNA sequence: TGTGCCACCAGTGACACTGCGGCCGGGACAGGGGTGAATGAAGCTTTCTTT.